The 15 T cell receptor beta chains reported below all come from one sample, sequenced in a study of blood T cell repertoires in COVID-19. TCRdb's copy holds only in-frame clones and misses some; the assay was immunoSEQ multiplex PCR. This repertoire shows 120,000 to 150,000 clones, around 82% found once; its top ten account for 5.5%. The sample taken for sequencing was PBMCs or T cells enriched from blood (not recorded which). These receptors originate from a man aged 40-50 years with acute COVID-19.

The V gene is TRBV4-3, the J gene TRBJ1-1, with a weak D call TRBD1 (6 bases). V lost 1 base, J lost 0 bases, and 6 bases lay in between. Germline V gene lookup returns CDR1 LGHNA and CDR2 YSLEER. The CDR3 sequence is 14 residues long. This chain's CDR3 is CASSQAGVNTEAFF. The CDR3 DNA reads as TGCGCCAGCAGCCAAGCAGGGGTGAACACTGAAGCTTTCTTT.

The rearrangement links TRBV7-9 to TRBJ1-3, with D possibly being TRBD1 (6 bases). This CDR3 spans 18 amino acids. The germline V and J ends were trimmed by 5 bases and 2 bases, with 22 bases remaining between them. CDR1 SEHNR and CDR2 FQNEAQ come from the germline V gene (reference sequence). The CDR3 coding sequence is TGTGCCAGCAGCCCCCTAGGGTCCACAGGGTTGGCTGGAAACACCATATATTTT. Translation: CASSPLGSTGLAGNTIYF.

This clone has just a few counts. The chain uses TRBV14 and TRBJ2-6, with D possibly TRBD1 on 6 matching bases. The CDR3 sequence is 16 residues long. The ends were cut back, 4 bases at V and 0 bases at J, with 10 bases in the middle. Germline V gene data show CDR1 as SGHDN and CDR2 as FVKESK. Here the CDR3 reads CASSRLDSSGANVLTF. CDR3 in DNA: TGTGCCAGCAGCCGCTTGGACAGCTCTGGGGCCAACGTCCTGACTTTC.

The count of this clone is one. This sequence joins TRBV5-1 and TRBJ1-1; 7 nucleotides line up with TRBD1. CDR1 and CDR2 from the germline V gene are SGHRS and YFSETQ. V was pared by 0 bases and J by 1 base, with 3 bases of the junction left unmatched. This CDR3 is built from 15 residues. CDR3: CASSLVQGRNTEAFF. CDR3 DNA sequence: TGCGCCAGCAGCTTGGTACAGGGGCGGAACACTGAAGCTTTCTTT.

The rearrangement links TRBV7-2 to TRBJ1-5, with 7 bases that match TRBD1. V dropped 3 bases and J dropped 7; count of bases not matched to a gene: 6. This CDR3 has 14 amino acids. Looked up from germline, CDR1 is SGHTA and CDR2 is FQGNSA. This CDR3 is CASSFYRGQQPQHF. The DNA of the CDR3 is TGTGCCAGCAGCTTCTACAGGGGACAACAGCCCCAGCATTTT.

V gene TRBV12-3 or TRBV12-4 combines with J gene TRBJ1-5; the D is unclear. With 5 bases removed from V and 6 bases from J, the gap between germline ends came to 8 bases. CDR3 size: 12 residues. CDR3 amino acids: CASSLRSQPQHF. The CDR3 nucleotides are TGTGCCAGCAGTCTTCGGAGTCAGCCCCAGCATTTT.

This clone was seen only once. The CDR3 protein is CASSPRGGAGTDTQYF. CDR3 nucleotides: TGTGCCAGCAGCCCACGCGGGGGCGCGGGCACAGATACGCAGTATTTT. The V and J genes are TRBV11-3 and TRBJ2-3, with TRBD2 as a possible D gene (7 bases). Germline assignment: CDR1 SGHNT and CDR2 YENEEA. The V end was cut by 5 bases, the J end by 1 base, with 16 bases between. This CDR3 is built from 16 residues.

V gene TRBV29-1 combines with J gene TRBJ2-7, with D tentatively TRBD1 (5 bases). Germline-derived CDR1 and CDR2 are SQVTM and ANQGSEA. Trimming removed 4 bases from V and 7 bases from J, with 14 bases in between. This CDR3 contains 12 residues. The CDR3 is CSVAWVDREQYF. In DNA, the CDR3 is TGCAGCGTTGCATGGGTTGACAGAGAGCAGTACTTC.

V usage is TRBV7-2 and J usage is TRBJ2-1; 8 bases match TRBD2. CDR1 and CDR2 from the germline V gene are SGHTA and FQGNSA. The CDR3 has 16 amino acids. Trimming removed 4 bases from V and 7 bases from J; junction bases left unmatched: 12. The CDR3, as DNA: TGTGCCAGCAGCTCCGTAGGGACTAGTGTGGGGAATGAGCAGTTCTTC. This translates into CASSSVGTSVGNEQFF.

This clone was recorded once. The gene calls are TRBV3-1 (or the pseudogene TRBV3-2) and TRBJ1-4; D possibly corresponds to TRBD1 (6 bases). Looked up from germline, CDR1 is LGHDT and CDR2 is YNNKEL (reference sequence). The CDR3 is made up of 12 amino acids. V lost 6 bases to trimming and J lost 8 bases, with 10 bases between them. CDR3 region: CASRGTFEKLFF. CDR3 sequence (DNA): TGTGCCAGCAGAGGGACATTCGAAAAACTGTTTTTT.

The rearrangement uses TRBV10-3 and TRBJ2-3, with D uncertain. Germline V lookup: CDR1 ENHRY, CDR2 SYGVKD. The CDR3 totals 13 residues. V was pared by 4 bases and J by 0 bases, with 5 bases between. CDR3: CAISVSSTDTQYF. CDR3 in DNA: TGTGCCATCAGTGTTAGTAGCACAGATACGCAGTATTTT.

This clone came up a few times. The rearrangement uses TRBV3-1 (or the pseudogene TRBV3-2) and TRBJ1-6, with a weak D call TRBD1 (6 bases). The germline V and J ends were trimmed by 3 bases and 9 bases, with 12 bases remaining between them. The CDR3 is 14 residues long. Germline V gene lookup returns CDR1 LGHDT and CDR2 YNNKEL (reference sequence). The CDR3 loop reads CASSHLTGTSPLHF. The CDR3 bases are TGTGCCAGCAGCCACCTTACAGGGACTTCACCCCTCCACTTT.

The chain links TRBV19 to TRBJ1-6; 9 nucleotides line up with TRBD1. V gave up 6 bases and J gave up 7 bases; unmatched junction bases: 4. There are 14 residues in the CDR3. Germline CDR1 and CDR2: LNHDA and SQIVND (reference sequence). This CDR3 is CASREGQGNSPLHF. CDR3 nucleotides: TGTGCCAGTAGGGAGGGACAGGGAAATTCACCCCTCCACTTT.

This clone was detected once. The chain employs TRBV9 and TRBJ2-2; 11 bases match TRBD2. This CDR3 is 18 amino acids long. Trimming at V came to 4 bases and at J to 1 base, leaving 9 bases not matched to a gene. Germline CDR1 is SGDLS and CDR2 is YYNGEE. The CDR3, as DNA: TGTGCCAGCAGCCTCTACCCGACTAGCGGGGAGAACACCGGGGAGCTGTTTTTT. Its translation: CASSLYPTSGENTGELFF.

The chain employs TRBV29-1 and TRBJ2-7; D perhaps matches TRBD1 (6 bases). Germline loops: CDR1 SQVTM, CDR2 ANQGSEA. V was shortened by 6 bases and J by 3 bases, with 12 bases between the two germline ends. The CDR3 has 12 residues. The CDR3 region has the DNA TGCAGCGTATCCGGGACACTCTACGAGCAGTACTTC. It is translated as CSVSGTLYEQYF.